This TCR beta chain stems from a study of cytomegalovirus exposure and HLA in healthy donors. Broader study findings: The study listed about 150 cytomegalovirus-associated TCR beta chains. According to reports, the classifier identified cytomegalovirus status with high specificity and sensitivity. Generally TCR sequences proved uncommon, though certain public TCRs appeared in numerous donors.

Assay: immunoSEQ multiplex PCR; the TCRdb copy retains only in-frame clones and omits some. The sample lists 60,000 to 85,000 clones; approximately 95% were seen once. About this clone itself: The antigen remains unidentified.

The CDR3 is made up of 14 amino acids. V was pared by 0 bases and J by 5 bases, with 6 bases of the junction left unmatched. Germline assignment: CDR1 GTSNPN and CDR2 SVGIG (reference sequence). The sequence was obtained from a man between 18 and 35 years old in good health and CMV-seropositive. The sample taken for sequencing was PBMCs. This chain connects TRBV30 to TRBJ1-2; 7 positions agree with TRBD1. The CDR3 DNA reads as TGTGCCTGGAGTGTTGGTGGACAGGCGTATGGCTACACCTTC. Its protein is CAWSVGGQAYGYTF.